This T cell receptor beta chain emerged from a study of identifying expanded T cells in peripheral blood. Collection occurred without any documented infections or immune events in donors. CDR1 SEHNR and CDR2 FQNEAQ come from the germline V gene (reference sequence). The CDR3 extends over 16 amino acids. Germline trimming cut 5 bases from V and 6 bases from J; bases unmatched to any gene: 10. Only in-frame clones appear in the TCRdb table, and some are missing; sequencing was by immunoSEQ multiplex PCR. The sample carries under 100,000 clones, 80% to 90% recorded once. The study's findings and limits: Across healthy donors, higher total template counts meant significantly greater roughly 2-week count variance.

As for this clone: The antigen is not known.

The origin of this receptor is a person aged 18 to 75 in good health. The sample was blood. The V and J genes are TRBV7-9 and TRBJ1-2; TRBD1 matches at 12 bases. CDR3 sequence (DNA): TGTGCCAGCAGCCCACCGTGGGACAGGGGGCAAGATGGCTACACCTTC. Translation: CASSPPWDRGQDGYTF.